This T cell receptor (beta chain) was recorded in a study of cytomegalovirus exposure and HLA in healthy donors. A multiplex PCR was run with 60 Vbeta primers and 13 Jbeta primers. Sequencing used immunoSEQ multiplex PCR; TCRdb keeps in-frame clones, though not all of them. The profile shows 95,000 to 150,000 clones, about 73% of them singletons. The germline V and J ends were trimmed by 3 bases and 1 base, with 14 bases remaining between them. The CDR3 runs 16 residues. Germline lookup yields CDR1 MGHRA and CDR2 YSYEKL. V usage is TRBV4-1 and J usage is TRBJ2-3; TRBD2 is a possible D gene (6 bases). Material for sequencing was PBMCs. This sequence originates from a woman aged 30 to 39 in good health and CMV-seropositive. CDR3 DNA: TGCGCCAGCAGCCAGCCACGGCGGGGCCGCACAGATACGCAGTATTTT. It is translated as CASSQPRRGRTDTQYF.